A single T cell receptor beta chain is shown here with its context. Its antigen remains unknown. Germline lookup yields CDR1 SGHTA and CDR2 FQGNSA. Trimming removed 4 bases from V and 6 bases from J; junction bases left unmatched: 7. The CDR3 contains 16 residues. This sample stems from a study of cytomegalovirus exposure and HLA in healthy donors. General study results and limits: An analysis was carried out at a later point. It showed that HLA-associated TCR beta chains were more clonally expanded than equally common non-associated chains. Exclusion as indistinguishable affected some V segments, including TRBV6-2 and TRBV6-3.

The PCR used 60 Vbeta and 13 Jbeta primers. Only in-frame clones appear in the TCRdb table, and some are missing; sequencing was by immunoSEQ multiplex PCR. This table has around 140,000 clones, approximately 83% appearing once. This TCR was sampled from a male donor in good health and CMV-seronegative. Sequences were obtained from PBMCs. This sequence joins TRBV7-2 and TRBJ2-3; TRBD2 matches 13 bases. CDR3: CASSSGLAGPADTQYF. The CDR3 nucleotides are TGTGCCAGCAGCTCGGGACTAGCGGGGCCCGCGGATACGCAGTATTTT.